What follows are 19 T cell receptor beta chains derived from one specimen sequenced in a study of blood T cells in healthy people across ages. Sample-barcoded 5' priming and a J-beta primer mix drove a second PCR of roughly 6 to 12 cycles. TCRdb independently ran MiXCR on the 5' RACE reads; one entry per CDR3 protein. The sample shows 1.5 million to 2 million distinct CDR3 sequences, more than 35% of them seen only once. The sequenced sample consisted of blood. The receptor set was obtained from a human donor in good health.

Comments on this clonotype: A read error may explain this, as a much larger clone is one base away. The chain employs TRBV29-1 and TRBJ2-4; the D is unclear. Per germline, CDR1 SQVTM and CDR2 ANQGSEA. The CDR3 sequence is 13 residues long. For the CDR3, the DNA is TGCAGCGTTGAGATCTGGAACAAAAACAGTCAGTACTTC. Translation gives CSVEIWNKNSQYF.

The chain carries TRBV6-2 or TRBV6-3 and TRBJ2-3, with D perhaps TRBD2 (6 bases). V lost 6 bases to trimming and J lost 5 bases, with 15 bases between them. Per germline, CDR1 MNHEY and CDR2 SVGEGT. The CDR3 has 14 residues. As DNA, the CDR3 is TGTGCCAGCAGCTGGACTAACATTGAAGATACGCAGTATTTT. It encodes CASSWTNIEDTQYF.

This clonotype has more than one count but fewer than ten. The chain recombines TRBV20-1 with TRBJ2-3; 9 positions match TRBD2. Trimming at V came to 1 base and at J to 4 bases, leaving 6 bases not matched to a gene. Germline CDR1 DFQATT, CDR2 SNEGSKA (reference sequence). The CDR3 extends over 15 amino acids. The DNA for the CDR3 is TGCAGTGCTAGAGGGCTAGCGGGGAGGTCAGATACGCAGTATTTT. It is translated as CSARGLAGRSDTQYF.

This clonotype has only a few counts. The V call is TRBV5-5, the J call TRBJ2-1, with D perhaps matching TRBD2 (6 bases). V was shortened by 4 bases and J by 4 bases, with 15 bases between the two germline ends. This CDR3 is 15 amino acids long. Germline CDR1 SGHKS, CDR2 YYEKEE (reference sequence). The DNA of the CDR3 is TGTGCCAGCAGCCCGACTGGGGAGGTGTACAATGAGCAGTTCTTC. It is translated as CASSPTGEVYNEQFF.

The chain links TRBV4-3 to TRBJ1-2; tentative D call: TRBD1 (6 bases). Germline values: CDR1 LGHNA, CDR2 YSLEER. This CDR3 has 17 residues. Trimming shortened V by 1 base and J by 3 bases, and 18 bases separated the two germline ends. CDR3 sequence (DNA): TGCGCCAGCAGCCAAGCCATCGGACGGGGGGCTGACTATGGCTACACCTTC. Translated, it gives CASSQAIGRGADYGYTF.

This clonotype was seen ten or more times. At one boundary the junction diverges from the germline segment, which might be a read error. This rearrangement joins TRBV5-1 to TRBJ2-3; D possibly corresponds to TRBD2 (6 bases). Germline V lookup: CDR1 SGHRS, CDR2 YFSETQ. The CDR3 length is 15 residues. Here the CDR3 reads CASSLGGVSTDTQYF. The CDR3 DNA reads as TGTGCCAGCAGCTTAGGCGGGGTGAGCACAGATACGCAGTATTTT.

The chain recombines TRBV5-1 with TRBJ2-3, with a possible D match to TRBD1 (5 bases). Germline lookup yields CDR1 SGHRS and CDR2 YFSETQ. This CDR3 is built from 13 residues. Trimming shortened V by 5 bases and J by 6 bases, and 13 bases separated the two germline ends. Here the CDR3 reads CASRTGHGDTQYF. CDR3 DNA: TGCGCCAGCAGAACAGGCCACGGGGATACGCAGTATTTT.

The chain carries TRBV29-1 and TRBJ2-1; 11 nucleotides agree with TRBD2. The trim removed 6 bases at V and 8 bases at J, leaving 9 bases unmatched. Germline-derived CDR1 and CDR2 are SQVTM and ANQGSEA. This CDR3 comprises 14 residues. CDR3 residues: CSVGRSGGADEQFF. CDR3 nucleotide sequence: TGCAGCGTCGGCCGTAGCGGGGGGGCAGATGAGCAGTTCTTC.

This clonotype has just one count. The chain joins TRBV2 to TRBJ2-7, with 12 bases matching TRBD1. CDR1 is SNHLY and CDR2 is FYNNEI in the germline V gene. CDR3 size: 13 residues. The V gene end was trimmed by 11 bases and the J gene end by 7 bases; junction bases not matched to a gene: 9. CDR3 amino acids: CAGHRDRGLEQYF. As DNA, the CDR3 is TGTGCCGGTCACCGGGACAGGGGGCTTGAGCAGTACTTC.

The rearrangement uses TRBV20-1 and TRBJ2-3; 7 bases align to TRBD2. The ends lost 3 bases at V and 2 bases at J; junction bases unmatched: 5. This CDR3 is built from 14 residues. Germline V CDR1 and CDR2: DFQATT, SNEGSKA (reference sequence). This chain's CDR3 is CSARMGLPTDTQYF. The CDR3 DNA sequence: TGCAGTGCTAGGATGGGACTACCCACAGATACGCAGTATTTT.

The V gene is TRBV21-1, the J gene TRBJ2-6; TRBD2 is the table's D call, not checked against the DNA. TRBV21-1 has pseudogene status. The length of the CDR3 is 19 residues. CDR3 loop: CASSKVAGTPFGGANVLTF. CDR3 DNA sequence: TGTGCCAGCAGCAAAGTAGCGGGGACACCTTTTGGGGGGGCCAACGTCCTGACTTTC.

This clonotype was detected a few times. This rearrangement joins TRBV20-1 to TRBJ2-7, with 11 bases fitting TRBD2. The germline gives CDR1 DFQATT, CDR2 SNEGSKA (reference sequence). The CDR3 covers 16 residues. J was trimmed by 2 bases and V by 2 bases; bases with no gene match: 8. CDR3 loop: CSARTGTSGQTYEQYF. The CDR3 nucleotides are TGCAGTGCTAGAACCGGGACTAGCGGCCAGACCTACGAGCAGTACTTC.

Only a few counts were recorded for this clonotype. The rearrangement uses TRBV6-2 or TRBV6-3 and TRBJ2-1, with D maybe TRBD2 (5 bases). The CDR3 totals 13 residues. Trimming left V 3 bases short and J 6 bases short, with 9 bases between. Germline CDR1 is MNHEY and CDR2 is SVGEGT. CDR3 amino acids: CASSYSESNEQFF. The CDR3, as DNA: TGTGCCAGCAGTTATAGCGAGTCCAATGAGCAGTTCTTC.

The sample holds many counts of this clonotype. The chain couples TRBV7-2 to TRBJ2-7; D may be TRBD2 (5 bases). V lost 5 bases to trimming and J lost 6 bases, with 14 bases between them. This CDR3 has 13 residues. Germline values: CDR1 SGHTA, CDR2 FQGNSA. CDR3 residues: CASSQGWGAEQYF. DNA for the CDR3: TGTGCCAGCAGCCAAGGATGGGGAGCCGAGCAGTACTTC. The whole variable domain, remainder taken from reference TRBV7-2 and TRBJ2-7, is GAGVSQSPSNKVTEKGKDVELRCDPISGHTALYWYRQSLGQGLEFLIYFQGNSAPDKSGLPSDRFSAERTGGSVSTLTIQRTQQEDSAVYLCASSQGWGAEQYFGPGTRLTVT.

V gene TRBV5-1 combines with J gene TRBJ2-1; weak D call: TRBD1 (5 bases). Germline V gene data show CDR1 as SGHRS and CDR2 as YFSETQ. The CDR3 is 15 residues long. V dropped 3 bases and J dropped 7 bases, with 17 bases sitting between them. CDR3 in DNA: TGCGCCAGCAGCTCAGGACACGGAGCAATAAATGAGCAGTTCTTC. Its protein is CASSSGHGAINEQFF.

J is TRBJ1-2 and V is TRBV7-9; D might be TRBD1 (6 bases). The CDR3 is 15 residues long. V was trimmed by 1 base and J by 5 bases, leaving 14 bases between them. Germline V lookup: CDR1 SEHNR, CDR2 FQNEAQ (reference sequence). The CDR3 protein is CASSLVLGQAYGYTF. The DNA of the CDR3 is TGTGCCAGCAGCTTAGTATTGGGACAAGCATATGGCTACACCTTC.

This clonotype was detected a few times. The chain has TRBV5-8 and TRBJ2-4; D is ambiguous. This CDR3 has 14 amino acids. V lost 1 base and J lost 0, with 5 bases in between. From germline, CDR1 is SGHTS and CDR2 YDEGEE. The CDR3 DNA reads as TGTGCCAGCAGCTTGCTGGTAGCCAAAAACATTCAGTACTTC. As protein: CASSLLVAKNIQYF.

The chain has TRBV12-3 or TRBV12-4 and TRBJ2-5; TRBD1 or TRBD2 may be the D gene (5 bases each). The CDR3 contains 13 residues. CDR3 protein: CASGAGYQETQYF. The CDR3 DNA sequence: TGTGCAAGCGGCGCAGGGTATCAAGAGACCCAGTACTTC.

For the CDR3, the DNA is TGTGCCAGCAGTTACTCAGGGGCTTACACAGATACGCAGTATTTT. It translates to CASSYSGAYTDTQYF. The rearrangement joins TRBV6-5 to TRBJ2-3, with D possibly being TRBD1 (5 bases). V was shortened by 0 bases and J by 2 bases, with 9 bases between the two germline ends. The germline CDR1 and CDR2 sequences are MNHEY and SVGAGI. There are 15 residues in the CDR3.